Listed below are T cell receptor beta chains from one sample, sequenced in a study of cytomegalovirus exposure and HLA in healthy donors. Clones were read by immunoSEQ multiplex PCR, and TCRdb kept only the in-frame ones, dropping some. The sample has some 220,000 clones, approximately 90% seen once. The specimen sequenced was PBMCs. Source of these receptors: a woman under 30 in good health and CMV-seronegative. Each CDR3 is given with its conserved first and last residue. A D gene is named only where the DNA matches it firmly. Clone size is shown for a subset of rows, as once, few, many or a class of expanded clone.

d_gene,v_gene,j_gene,abundance,CDR3aa,CDR3nt
-,TRBV30,TRBJ2-7,once,CAWSRGRREVYEQYF,TGTGCCTGGAGCCGGGGGCGCCGGGAGGTCTACGAGCAGTACTTC
TRBD1,TRBV7-9,TRBJ1-2,-,CASSPAGTGTLYGYTF,TGTGCCAGCAGCCCCGCCGGGACAGGGACGCTCTATGGCTACACCTTC
TRBD2,TRBV11-1,TRBJ2-1,-,CASSPRLAGGTSEQFF,TGTGCCAGCAGCCCACGACTAGCGGGAGGGACTAGTGAGCAGTTCTTC
TRBD2,TRBV9,TRBJ2-5,once,CASSAGTSGQETQYF,TGTGCCAGCAGCGCCGGGACTAGCGGGCAAGAGACCCAGTACTTC
-,TRBV30,TRBJ1-6,-,CAWSVPQGGDSPLHF,TGTGCCTGGAGTGTACCCCAGGGAGGGGACTCACCCCTCCACTTT
TRBD1,TRBV5-6,TRBJ2-7,-,CASSSGQGAGNEQYF,TGTGCCAGCAGCTCCGGACAGGGGGCTGGCAACGAGCAGTACTTC
-,TRBV29-1,TRBJ1-5,once,CSVGDPGGLDNQPQHF,TGCAGCGTTGGGGACCCGGGGGGGTTAGACAATCAGCCCCAGCATTTT
-,TRBV6-1,TRBJ1-5,-,CASNEGGLGNQPQHF,TGTGCCAGCAACGAGGGCGGATTGGGGAATCAGCCCCAGCATTTT
TRBD1,TRBV9,TRBJ1-5,-,CASSPDRDNQPQHF,TGTGCCAGCAGCCCAGACAGGGACAATCAGCCCCAGCATTTT
-,TRBV30,TRBJ2-3,-,CAWGGTDTQYF,TGTGCCTGGGGAGGCACAGATACGCAGTATTTT
-,TRBV6-5,TRBJ2-3,-,CASSYGQDPSDTQYF,TGTGCCAGCAGTTACGGCCAGGATCCCTCAGATACGCAGTATTTT
TRBD2,TRBV5-4,TRBJ2-3,-,CASSLYLAGGITDTQYF,TGTGCCAGCAGCTTATACCTAGCGGGAGGGATCACAGATACGCAGTATTTT
-,TRBV18,TRBJ1-1,-,CASSPSRGGDTEAFF,TGTGCCAGCTCACCAAGTCGGGGAGGGGACACTGAAGCTTTCTTT
TRBD2,TRBV6-1,TRBJ2-1,once,CASRLAPNEQFF,TGTGCCAGCAGACTAGCGCCTAATGAGCAGTTCTTC
-,TRBV27,TRBJ2-3,-,CASSPTSDTQYF,TGTGCCAGCAGTCCTACGTCAGATACGCAGTATTTT
TRBD1,TRBV5-1,TRBJ1-4,-,CASSLQGAPNEKLFF,TGCGCCAGCAGCTTACAGGGGGCACCCAATGAAAAACTGTTTTTT
-,TRBV29-1,TRBJ1-5,-,CSGGGVGQPQHF,TGCAGCGGGGGAGGAGTTGGTCAGCCCCAGCATTTT
TRBD2,TRBV7-8,TRBJ2-7,-,CASNSRLAGPYEQYF,TGTGCCAGCAACTCGAGGTTAGCGGGACCCTACGAGCAGTACTTC
-,TRBV18,TRBJ2-7,-,CASSPWGGEQYF,TGTGCCAGCTCACCGTGGGGCGGCGAGCAGTACTTC
-,TRBV7-8,TRBJ2-1,-,CASSSGSSYNEQFF,TGTGCCAGCAGCTCGGGAAGCTCCTACAATGAGCAGTTCTTC
-,TRBV28,TRBJ1-1,-,CASSPAFF,TGTGCCAGCAGCCCGGCTTTCTTT
-,TRBV30,TRBJ1-1,-,CAWRSKSAEGRDTEAFF,TGTGCCTGGAGAAGTAAGAGCGCGGAGGGAAGGGACACTGAAGCTTTCTTT
-,TRBV28,TRBJ1-2,-,CASSRTGLAYGYTF,TGTGCCAGCAGCCGTACAGGGTTAGCCTATGGCTACACCTTC
TRBD2,TRBV6-6,TRBJ2-7,-,CASSSRLAGPLYEQYF,TGTGCCAGCAGTTCCCGACTAGCGGGACCTCTGTACGAGCAGTACTTC
-,TRBV9,TRBJ1-2,many,CASSVALDPGSGYTF,TGTGCCAGCAGCGTAGCTCTTGATCCAGGCTCGGGCTACACCTTC
TRBD1,TRBV6-1,TRBJ2-2,-,CASRETGPNTGELFF,TGTGCCAGCAGGGAGACAGGGCCGAACACCGGGGAGCTGTTTTTT
TRBD2,TRBV5-6,TRBJ2-1,-,CASSLGLAAYNEQFF,TGTGCCAGCAGCTTGGGACTAGCGGCCTACAATGAGCAGTTCTTC
TRBD1,TRBV19,TRBJ1-5,-,CASSMSRDRAPRGNQPQHF,TGTGCCAGTAGTATGAGTCGGGACAGGGCCCCCAGGGGCAATCAGCCCCAGCATTTT
TRBD1,TRBV5-6,TRBJ2-7,-,CASSANRGEQYF,TGTGCCAGCAGCGCCAACAGGGGCGAGCAGTACTTC
-,TRBV20-1,TRBJ1-1,-,CSARTVSEAFF,TGCAGTGCTCGGACAGTATCTGAAGCTTTCTTT
TRBD2,TRBV6-1,TRBJ2-2,-,CASSVPGLAGVTGELFF,TGTGCCAGCAGTGTACCGGGACTAGCGGGAGTCACCGGGGAGCTGTTTTTT
-,TRBV10-3,TRBJ1-1,-,CAISEGQLNTEAFF,TGTGCCATCAGTGAGGGACAGTTGAACACTGAAGCTTTCTTT
TRBD2,TRBV5-1,TRBJ2-2,-,CASSPWTSFRNGGELFF,TGCGCCAGCAGCCCCTGGACTAGCTTCCGAAACGGCGGGGAGCTGTTTTTT
-,TRBV7-9,TRBJ1-2,-,CASSLLGRSGSYGYTF,TGTGCCAGCAGCTTATTAGGGCGGTCAGGGTCATATGGCTACACCTTC
TRBD1,TRBV5-1,TRBJ1-1,-,CASSFTGRRGTGSVGTEAFF,TGCGCCAGCAGCTTTACGGGGAGGAGAGGGACAGGGAGTGTTGGCACTGAAGCTTTCTTT
-,TRBV10-3,TRBJ2-7,-,CASRYYEQYF,TGTGCCAGCAGGTACTACGAGCAGTACTTC
TRBD2,TRBV19,TRBJ2-3,-,CASSRTSGRTDTQYF,TGTGCCAGTAGTAGGACTAGCGGACGCACAGATACGCAGTATTTT
-,TRBV11-1,TRBJ1-2,-,CASSASGGNYGYTF,TGTGCCAGCAGCGCGTCGGGGGGAAATTATGGCTACACCTTC
-,TRBV6-6,TRBJ2-7,-,CASSPQGFPYEQYF,TGTGCCAGCAGTCCTCAGGGGTTCCCCTACGAGCAGTACTTC
TRBD2,TRBV11-3,TRBJ2-7,-,CASSSRRGAYEQYF,TGTGCCAGCAGCAGCCGGCGGGGGGCCTACGAGCAGTACTTC
-,TRBV6-5,TRBJ2-3,-,CASSYSPGVAYF,TGTGCCAGCAGTTACTCTCCCGGGGTGGCGTATTTT
TRBD1,TRBV28,TRBJ1-4,-,CASSSGQGGGEKLFF,TGTGCCAGCAGTTCGGGACAGGGGGGAGGTGAAAAACTGTTTTTT
-,TRBV2,TRBJ2-7,-,CASSAGALPGTHEQYF,TGTGCCAGCAGCGCGGGGGCACTCCCGGGCACCCACGAGCAGTACTTC
-,TRBV28,TRBJ2-7,-,CASKLVPGFGYEQYF,TGTGCCAGCAAGCTCGTTCCCGGGTTCGGTTACGAGCAGTACTTC
TRBD1,TRBV7-9,TRBJ1-1,-,CASSLEGGGTEAFF,TGTGCCAGCAGCTTAGAAGGGGGCGGCACTGAAGCTTTCTTT
-,TRBV5-1,TRBJ2-5,-,CASSLAPLAPINQETQYF,TGCGCCAGCAGCTTGGCACCGCTAGCGCCGATTAACCAAGAGACCCAGTACTTC
-,TRBV11-2,TRBJ1-2,-,CASSLDRGVVYGYTF,TGTGCCAGCAGCTTAGATCGGGGGGTCGTCTATGGCTACACCTTC
-,TRBV27,TRBJ1-5,-,CASSPPGRPQHF,TGTGCCAGCAGTCCCCCGGGTAGGCCCCAGCATTTT
-,TRBV25-1,TRBJ1-1,-,CASSESDRGWVTEAFF,TGTGCCAGCAGTGAATCTGATAGGGGGTGGGTAACTGAAGCTTTCTTT
-,TRBV28,TRBJ2-1,-,CASTGQGSYNEQFF,TGTGCCAGCACGGGTCAGGGCTCCTACAATGAGCAGTTCTTC
TRBD1,TRBV6-5,TRBJ1-2,once,CASSYWTGGDYGYTF,TGTGCCAGCAGTTACTGGACAGGTGGCGACTATGGCTACACCTTC
TRBD2,TRBV29-1,TRBJ2-1,-,CSAGGGRVTSGYNEQFF,TGCAGCGCTGGGGGGGGCAGGGTGACTAGCGGTTACAATGAGCAGTTCTTC
TRBD1,TRBV10-2,TRBJ2-7,-,CASSEQGASEQYF,TGCGCCAGCAGTGAACAGGGGGCTTCCGAGCAGTACTTC